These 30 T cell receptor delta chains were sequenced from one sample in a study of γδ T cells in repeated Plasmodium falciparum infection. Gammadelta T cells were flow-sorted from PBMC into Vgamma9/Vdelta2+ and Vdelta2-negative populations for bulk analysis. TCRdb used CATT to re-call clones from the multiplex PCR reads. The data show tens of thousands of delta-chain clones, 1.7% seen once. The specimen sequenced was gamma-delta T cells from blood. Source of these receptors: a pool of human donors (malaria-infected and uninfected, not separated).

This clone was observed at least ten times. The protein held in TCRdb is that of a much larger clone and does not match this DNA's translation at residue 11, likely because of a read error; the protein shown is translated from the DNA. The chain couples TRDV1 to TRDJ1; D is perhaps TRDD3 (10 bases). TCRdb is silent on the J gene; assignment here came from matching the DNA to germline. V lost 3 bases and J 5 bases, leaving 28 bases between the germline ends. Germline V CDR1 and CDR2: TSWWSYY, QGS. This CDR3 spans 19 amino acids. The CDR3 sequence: CALGEAFLPYRGIRDKLIF. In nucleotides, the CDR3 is TGTGCTCTTGGGGAGGCCTTCCTACCTTACCGGGGGATACGTGATAAACTCATCTTT.

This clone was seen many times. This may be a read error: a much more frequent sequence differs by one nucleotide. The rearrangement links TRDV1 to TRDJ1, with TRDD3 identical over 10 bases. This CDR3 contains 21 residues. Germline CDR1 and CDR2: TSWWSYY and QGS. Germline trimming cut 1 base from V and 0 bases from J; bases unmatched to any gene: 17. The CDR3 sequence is CALGEQSGYWGIPSDTDKLIF. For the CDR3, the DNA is TGTGCTCTTGGGGAACAATCCGGGTACTGGGGGATCCCCTCTGACACCGATAAACTCATCTTT.

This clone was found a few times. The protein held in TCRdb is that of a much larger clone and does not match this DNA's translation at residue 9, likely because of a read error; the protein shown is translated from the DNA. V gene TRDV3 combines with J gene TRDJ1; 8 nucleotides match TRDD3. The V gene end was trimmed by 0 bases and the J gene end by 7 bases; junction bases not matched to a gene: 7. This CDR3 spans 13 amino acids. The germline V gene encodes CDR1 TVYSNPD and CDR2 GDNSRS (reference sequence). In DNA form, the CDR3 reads TGTGCCTTTAGGTTGGGGATACAGTTTAAACTCATCTTT. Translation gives CAFRLGIQFKLIF. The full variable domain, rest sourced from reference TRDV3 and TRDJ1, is CDKVTQSSPDQTVASGSEVVLLCTYDTVYSNPDLFWYRIRPDYSFQFVFYGDNSRSEGADFTQGRFSVKHILTQKAFHLVISPVRTEDSATYYCAFRLGIQFKLIFGKGTRVTVEP.

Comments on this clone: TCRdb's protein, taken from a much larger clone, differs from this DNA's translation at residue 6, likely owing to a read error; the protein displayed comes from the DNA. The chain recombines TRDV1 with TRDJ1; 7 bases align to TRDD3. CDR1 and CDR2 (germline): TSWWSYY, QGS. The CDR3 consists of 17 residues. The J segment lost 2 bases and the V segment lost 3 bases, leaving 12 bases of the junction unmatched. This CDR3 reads CALGDTRLGIHTDKLIF. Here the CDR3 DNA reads TGTGCTCTTGGGGATACCCGACTGGGGATCCATACCGATAAACTCATCTTT.

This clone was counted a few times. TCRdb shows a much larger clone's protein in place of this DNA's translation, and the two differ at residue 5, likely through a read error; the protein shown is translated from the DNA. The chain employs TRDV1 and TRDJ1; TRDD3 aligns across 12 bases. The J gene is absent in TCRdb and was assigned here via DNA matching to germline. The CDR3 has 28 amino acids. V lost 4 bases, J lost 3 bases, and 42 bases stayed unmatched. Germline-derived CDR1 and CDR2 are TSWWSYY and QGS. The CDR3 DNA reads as TGTGCTCTTGGGGGACTAAGAGGGTACCGTGGACCCGGATACTGGGGGATACAATACCCCTACTACGCCGATAAACTCATCTTT. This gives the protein CALGGLRGYRGPGYWGIQYPYYADKLIF.

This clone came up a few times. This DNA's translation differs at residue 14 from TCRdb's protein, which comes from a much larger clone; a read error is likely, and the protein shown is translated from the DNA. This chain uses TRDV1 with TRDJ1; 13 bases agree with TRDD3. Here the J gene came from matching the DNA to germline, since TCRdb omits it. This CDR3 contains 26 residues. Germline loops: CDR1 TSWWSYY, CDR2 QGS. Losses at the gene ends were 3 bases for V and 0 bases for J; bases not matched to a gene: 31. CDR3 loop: CALGDQRRYLPKNPDWGIRDTDKLIF. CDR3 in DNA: TGTGCTCTTGGGGATCAGAGGCGGTACCTTCCTAAGAACCCCGACTGGGGGATACGGGACACCGATAAACTCATCTTT.

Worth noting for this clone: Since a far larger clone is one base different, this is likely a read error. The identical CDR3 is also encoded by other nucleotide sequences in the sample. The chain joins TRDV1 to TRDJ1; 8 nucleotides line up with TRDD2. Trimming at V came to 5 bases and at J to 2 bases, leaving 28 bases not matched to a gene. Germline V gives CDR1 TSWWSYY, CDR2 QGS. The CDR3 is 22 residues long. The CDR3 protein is CALGPPSLPMVLGGSTTDKLIF. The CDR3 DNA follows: TGTGCTCTTGGGCCACCAAGCCTTCCTATGGTACTAGGGGGGTCCACGACCGATAAACTCATCTTT.

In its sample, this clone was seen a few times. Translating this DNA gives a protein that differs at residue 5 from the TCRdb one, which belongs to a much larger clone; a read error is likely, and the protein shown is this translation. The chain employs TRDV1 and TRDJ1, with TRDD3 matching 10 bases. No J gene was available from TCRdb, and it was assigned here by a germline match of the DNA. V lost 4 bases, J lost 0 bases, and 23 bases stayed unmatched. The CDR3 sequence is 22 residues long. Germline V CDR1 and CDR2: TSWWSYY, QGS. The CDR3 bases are TGTGCTCTTGGGGTGACTTCCTGGTACTGGGGGATGGGGATACCGTACACCGATAAACTCATCTTT. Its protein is CALGVTSWYWGMGIPYTDKLIF.

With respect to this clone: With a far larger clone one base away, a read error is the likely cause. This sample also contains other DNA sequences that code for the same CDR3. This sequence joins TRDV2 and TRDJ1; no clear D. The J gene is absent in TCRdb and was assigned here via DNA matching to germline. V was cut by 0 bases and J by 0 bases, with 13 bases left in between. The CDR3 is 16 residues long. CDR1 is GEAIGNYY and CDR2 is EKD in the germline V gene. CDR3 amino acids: CACDTAGVINTDKLIF. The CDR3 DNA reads TGTGCCTGTGACACCGCCGGGGTAATCAACACCGATAAACTCATCTTT.

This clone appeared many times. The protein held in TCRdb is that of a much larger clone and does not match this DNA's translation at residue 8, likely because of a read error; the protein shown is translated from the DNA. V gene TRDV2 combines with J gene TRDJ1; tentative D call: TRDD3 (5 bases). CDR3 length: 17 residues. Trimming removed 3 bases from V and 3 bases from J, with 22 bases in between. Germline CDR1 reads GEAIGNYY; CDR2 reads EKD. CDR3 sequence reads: CACDRVPEVGSPDKLIF. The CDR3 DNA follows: TGTGCCTGTGACCGGGTTCCCGAGGTGGGGTCCCCCGATAAACTCATCTTT.

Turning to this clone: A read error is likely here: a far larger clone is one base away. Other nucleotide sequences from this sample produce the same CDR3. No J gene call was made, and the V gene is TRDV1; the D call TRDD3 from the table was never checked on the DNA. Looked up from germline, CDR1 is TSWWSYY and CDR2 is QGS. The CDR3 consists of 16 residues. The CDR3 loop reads CALGELVLGRADKLIF. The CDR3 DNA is TGTGCTCTTGGGGAACTTGTGCTAGGGAGGGCCGATAAGCTCATCTTT.

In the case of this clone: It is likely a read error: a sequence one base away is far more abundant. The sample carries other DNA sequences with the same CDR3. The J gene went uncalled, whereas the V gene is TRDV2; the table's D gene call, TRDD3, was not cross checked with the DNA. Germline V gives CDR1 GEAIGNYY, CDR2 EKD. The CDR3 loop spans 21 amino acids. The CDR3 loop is CACDPITPEGSSPGPLNKLIF. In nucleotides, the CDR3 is TGTGCCTGTGACCCAATAACGCCTGAGGGTTCGAGCCCGGGGCCTCTTAATAAACTCATTTTT.

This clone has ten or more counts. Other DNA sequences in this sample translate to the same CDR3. As DNA, the CDR3 is TGTGCTTATTCGACCTTAGATGGTCTGTACACCGATAAACTCATCTTT. Encoded protein: CAYSTLDGLYTDKLIF. This sequence joins TRDV1 and TRDJ1; D not resolved. V lost 11 bases to trimming and J lost 0 bases, with 22 bases between them. Germline V gives CDR1 TSWWSYY, CDR2 QGS. The CDR3 extends over 16 amino acids.

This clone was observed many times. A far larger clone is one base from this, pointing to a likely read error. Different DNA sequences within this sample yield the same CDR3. CDR3: CALGEPSSLGVHHTDKLIF. Here the CDR3 DNA reads TGTGCTCTTGGGGAGCCTAGTAGTTTGGGGGTCCACCACACCGATAAACTCATCTTT. The genes are TRDV1 and TRDJ1; TRDD3 is a possible D gene (6 bases). Germline V gene lookup returns CDR1 TSWWSYY and CDR2 QGS. The CDR3 consists of 19 residues. V lost 3 bases to trimming and J lost 0 bases, with 23 bases between them.

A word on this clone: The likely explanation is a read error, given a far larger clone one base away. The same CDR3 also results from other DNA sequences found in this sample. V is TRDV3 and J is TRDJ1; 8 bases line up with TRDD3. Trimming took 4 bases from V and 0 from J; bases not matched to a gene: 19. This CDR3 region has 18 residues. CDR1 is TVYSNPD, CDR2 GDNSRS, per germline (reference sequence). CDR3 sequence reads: CASALQPWGIQYTDKLIF. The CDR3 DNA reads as TGTGCCTCTGCCCTCCAGCCTTGGGGGATCCAGTACACCGATAAACTCATCTTT.

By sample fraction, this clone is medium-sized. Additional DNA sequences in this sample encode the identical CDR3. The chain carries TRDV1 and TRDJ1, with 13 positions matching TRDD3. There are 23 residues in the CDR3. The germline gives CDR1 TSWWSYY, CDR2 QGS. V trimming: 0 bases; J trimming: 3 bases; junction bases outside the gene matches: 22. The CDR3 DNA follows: TGTGCTCTTGGGGAACTTATTGGTCTAGGCACGTACTGGGGGATACGCTATGCCGATAAACTCATCTTT. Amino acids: CALGELIGLGTYWGIRYADKLIF.

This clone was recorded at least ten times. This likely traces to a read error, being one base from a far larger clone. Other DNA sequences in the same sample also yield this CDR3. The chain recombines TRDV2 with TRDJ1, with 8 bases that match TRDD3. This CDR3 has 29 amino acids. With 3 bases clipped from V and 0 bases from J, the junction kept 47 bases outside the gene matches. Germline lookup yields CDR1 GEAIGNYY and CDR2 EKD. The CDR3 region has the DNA TGTGCCTGTGACCCTGCCTTCCGGCCCAATGGAGTAGAGCCCTTACTGGGGGCCGACGCCGACCTATACACCGATAAACTCATCTTT. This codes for CACDPAFRPNGVEPLLGADADLYTDKLIF.

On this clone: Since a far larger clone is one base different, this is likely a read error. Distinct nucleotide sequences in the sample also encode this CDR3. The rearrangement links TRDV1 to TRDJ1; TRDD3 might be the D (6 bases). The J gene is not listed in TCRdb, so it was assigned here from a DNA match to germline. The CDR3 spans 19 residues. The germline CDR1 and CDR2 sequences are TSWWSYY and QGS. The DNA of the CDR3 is TGCGCTCTTGGGGGGCTGTTTTACGGTTCGTCGTCGTACACCGATAAACTCATCTTT. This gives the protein CALGGLFYGSSSYTDKLIF.

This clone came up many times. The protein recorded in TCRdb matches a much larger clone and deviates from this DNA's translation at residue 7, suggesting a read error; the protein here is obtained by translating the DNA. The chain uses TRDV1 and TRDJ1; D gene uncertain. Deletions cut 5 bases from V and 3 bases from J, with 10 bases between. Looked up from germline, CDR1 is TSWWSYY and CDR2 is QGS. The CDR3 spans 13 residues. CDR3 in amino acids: CALGSPSSDKLIF. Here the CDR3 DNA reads TGTGCTCTTGGGTCCCCCTCCTCCGATAAACTCATCTTT.

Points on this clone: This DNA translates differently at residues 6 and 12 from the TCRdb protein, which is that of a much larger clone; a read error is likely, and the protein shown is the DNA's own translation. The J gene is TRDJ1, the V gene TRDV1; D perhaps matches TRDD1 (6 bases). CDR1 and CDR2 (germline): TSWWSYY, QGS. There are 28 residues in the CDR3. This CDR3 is CALGEIPFPPLVTKKYLRVLAYTNKLIF. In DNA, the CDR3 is TGTGCTCTTGGGGAAATTCCGTTTCCCCCTCTGGTTACTAAGAAATATTTACGGGTCCTTGCTTACACCAATAAACTCATCTTT.

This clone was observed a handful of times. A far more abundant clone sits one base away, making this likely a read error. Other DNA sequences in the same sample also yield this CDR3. The CDR3 spells CALGELRSPLLGDPHKLIF. CDR3 DNA: TGTGCTCTCGGGGAACTCAGGTCTCCCTTACTGGGGGATCCCCATAAACTCATCTTT. V usage is TRDV1 and J usage is TRDJ1; 10 nucleotides agree with TRDD3. TCRdb records no J gene; here it was assigned by comparing the DNA to germline. CDR3 length: 19 residues. Germline-derived CDR1 and CDR2 are TSWWSYY and QGS.

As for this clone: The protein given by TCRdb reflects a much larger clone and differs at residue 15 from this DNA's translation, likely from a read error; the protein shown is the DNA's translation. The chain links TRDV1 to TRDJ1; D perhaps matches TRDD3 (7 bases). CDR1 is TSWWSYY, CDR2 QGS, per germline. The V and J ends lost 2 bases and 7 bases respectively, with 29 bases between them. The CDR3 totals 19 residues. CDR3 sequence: CALGEEVLRAWGLEAKLIF. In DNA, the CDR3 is TGTGCTCTTGGGGAAGAAGTCCTACGGGCCTGGGGGCTTGAAGCTAAACTCATCTTT.

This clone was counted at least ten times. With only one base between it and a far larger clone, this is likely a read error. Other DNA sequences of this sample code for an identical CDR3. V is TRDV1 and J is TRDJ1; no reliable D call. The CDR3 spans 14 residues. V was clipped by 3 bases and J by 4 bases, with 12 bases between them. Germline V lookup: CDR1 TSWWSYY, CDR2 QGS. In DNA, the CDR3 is TGTGCTCTTGGGGAGCGGCGTAAGTACGATAAACTCATCTTT. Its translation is CALGERRKYDKLIF.

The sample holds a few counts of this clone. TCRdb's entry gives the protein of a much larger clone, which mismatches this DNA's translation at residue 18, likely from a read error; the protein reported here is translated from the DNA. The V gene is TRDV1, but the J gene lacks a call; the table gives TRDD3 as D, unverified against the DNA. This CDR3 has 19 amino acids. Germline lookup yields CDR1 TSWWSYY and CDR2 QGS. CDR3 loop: CALGRPLVGTKPYTDKLTF. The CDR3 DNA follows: TGTGCTCTTGGTCGTCCCCTTGTCGGGACCAAACCTTACACCGATAAACTCACCTTT.

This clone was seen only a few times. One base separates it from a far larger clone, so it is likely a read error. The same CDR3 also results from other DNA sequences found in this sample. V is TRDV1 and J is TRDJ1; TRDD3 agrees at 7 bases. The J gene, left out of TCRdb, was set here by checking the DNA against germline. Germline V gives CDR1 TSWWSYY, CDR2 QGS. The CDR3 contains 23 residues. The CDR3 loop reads CALGELDFSPSCKLGSYTDKLIF. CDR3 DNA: TGTGCTCTCGGGGAACTAGATTTCTCTCCGTCTTGCAAACTGGGGTCATACACCGATAAACTCATCTTT.

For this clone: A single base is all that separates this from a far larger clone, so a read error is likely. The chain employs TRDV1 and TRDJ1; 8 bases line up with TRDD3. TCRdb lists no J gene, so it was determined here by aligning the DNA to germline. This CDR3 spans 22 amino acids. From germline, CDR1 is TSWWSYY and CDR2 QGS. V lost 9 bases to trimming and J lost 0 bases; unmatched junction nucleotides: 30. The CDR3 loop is CALGPTSFPLRGGYMDTDKLIF. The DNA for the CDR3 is TGTGCTCTCGGCCCTACTTCATTCCCACTTCGGGGGGGATATATGGACACCGATAAACTCATCTTT.

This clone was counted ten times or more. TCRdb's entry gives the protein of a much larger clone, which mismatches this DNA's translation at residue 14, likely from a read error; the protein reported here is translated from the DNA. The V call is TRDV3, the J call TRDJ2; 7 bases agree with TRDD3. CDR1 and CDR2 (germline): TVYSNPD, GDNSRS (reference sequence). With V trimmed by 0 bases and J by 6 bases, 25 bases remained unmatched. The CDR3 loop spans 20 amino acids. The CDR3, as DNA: TGTGCCTTTAGCTATCCCTTTTCGCGAGGACGGGGGATGCAGTCAGCACAACTCTTCTTT. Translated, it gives CAFSYPFSRGRGMQSAQLFF.

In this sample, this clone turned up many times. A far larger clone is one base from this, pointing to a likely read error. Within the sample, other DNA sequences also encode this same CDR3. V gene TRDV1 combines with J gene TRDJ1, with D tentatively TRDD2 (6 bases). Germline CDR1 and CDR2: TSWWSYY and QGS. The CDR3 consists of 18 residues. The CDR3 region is CALGEVGGIPSYTDKLIF. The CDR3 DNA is TGTGCTCTTGGGGAAGTGGGAGGGATCCCATCCTACACCGATAAACTTATCTTT.

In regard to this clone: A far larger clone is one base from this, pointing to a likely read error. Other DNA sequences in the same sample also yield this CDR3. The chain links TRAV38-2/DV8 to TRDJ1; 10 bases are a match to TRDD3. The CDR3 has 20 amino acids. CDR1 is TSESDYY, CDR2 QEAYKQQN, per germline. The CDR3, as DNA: TGTGCGCCCATGGGGCTCCCGGACTGGGGGATGTACCTGTACACCGATAAACTCATCTTC. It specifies CAPMGLPDWGMYLYTDKLIF.

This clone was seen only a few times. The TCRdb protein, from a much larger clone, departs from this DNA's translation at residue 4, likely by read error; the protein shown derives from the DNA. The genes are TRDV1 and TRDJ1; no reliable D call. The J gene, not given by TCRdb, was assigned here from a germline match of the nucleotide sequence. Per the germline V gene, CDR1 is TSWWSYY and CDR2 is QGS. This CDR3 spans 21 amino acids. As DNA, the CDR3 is TGTGCTCTTGAGGAAGCTACGTTTAGAGGGGTTTGGAGGGGCCAAAGCGATAAACTCATCTTT. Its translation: CALEEATFRGVWRGQSDKLIF.